Below are 17 T cell receptor beta chains sequenced from a single sample in a study of CD8 T cells in Susac syndrome. Random hexamers served to reverse transcribe about 0.45 to 1 ug RNA. TCRdb analysed the immunoSEQ multiplex PCR reads with MiXCR anew, one entry per CDR3 protein. The table includes approximately 210,000 distinct CDR3 sequences, about 94% detected once. Sequenced: CD4+ T cells from PBMCs. The receptor set was obtained from a human donor with Susac syndrome.

The chain joins TRBV20-1 to TRBJ2-3; a weak D match, TRBD1 (5 bases). V dropped 5 bases and J dropped 0 bases, with 12 bases sitting between them. Per germline, CDR1 DFQATT and CDR2 SNEGSKA (reference sequence). The CDR3 runs to 14 residues. CDR3: CSAPPGSSTDTQYF. For the CDR3, the DNA is TGCAGTGCTCCCCCAGGGTCAAGCACAGATACGCAGTATTTT.

The chain employs TRBV30 and TRBJ1-6; TRBD1 matches 8 bases. Trimming at V came to 4 bases and at J to 7 bases, leaving 9 bases not matched to a gene. Per germline, CDR1 GTSNPN and CDR2 SVGIG (reference sequence). The CDR3 extends over 15 amino acids. Written as DNA, the CDR3 is TGTGCCTGGACTAACACACAGGGGGGGAATTCACCCCTCCACTTT. This encodes CAWTNTQGGNSPLHF.

The chain links TRBV4-3 to TRBJ2-5; the D call may be TRBD1 or TRBD2 (5 bases each). Germline CDR1 and CDR2: LGHNA and YSLEER. This CDR3 region has 15 residues. Trimming cost V 5 bases and J 5 bases, with 18 bases left between them. The CDR3 is CASSLRAGSDETQYF. CDR3 in DNA: TGCGCCAGCAGCTTACGGGCAGGGAGTGATGAGACCCAGTACTTC.

This clonotype has a single count. This chain joins TRBV9 and TRBJ2-1; D might be TRBD1 (6 bases). CDR1 and CDR2 (germline): SGDLS, YYNGEE. This CDR3 contains 18 residues. V lost 0 bases to trimming and J lost 0 bases, with 16 bases between them. The CDR3 bases are TGTGCCAGCAGCGTAGATGTCAGGGGCCCAAGCTCCTACAATGAGCAGTTCTTC. This translates into CASSVDVRGPSSYNEQFF.

This clonotype was observed a handful of times. The rearrangement links TRBV20-1 to TRBJ1-5; 8 positions match TRBD1. Trimming took 3 bases from V and 4 from J; bases not matched to a gene: 5. The CDR3 has 14 residues. CDR1 and CDR2 (germline): DFQATT, SNEGSKA (reference sequence). CDR3 loop: CSARGDRGNQPQHF. For the CDR3, the DNA is TGCAGTGCTAGGGGTGACAGGGGAAATCAGCCCCAGCATTTT.

This clonotype was seen more than once but under ten times. This chain links TRBV10-2 with TRBJ2-2; TRBD2 might be the D (5 bases). CDR1 is WSHSY, CDR2 SAAADI, per germline. The CDR3 length is 17 residues. Trimming removed 0 bases from V and 10 bases from J, with 21 bases in between. CDR3 in DNA: TGCGCCAGCAGTGAGTCGAGGGCCCGAAGGGAGAAGTCGGAGCTGTTTTTT. Amino acids: CASSESRARREKSELFF.

This chain uses TRBV7-3 with TRBJ2-1; 7 bases fit TRBD1. Germline V gives CDR1 SGHTA, CDR2 FQGTGA. With V trimmed by 5 bases and J by 2 bases, 6 bases remained unmatched. This CDR3 comprises 15 residues. The CDR3 sequence: CASSLTGDTYNEQFF. For the CDR3, the DNA is TGTGCCAGCAGCCTCACAGGGGACACCTACAATGAGCAGTTCTTC.

This clonotype has just one count. The rearrangement uses TRBV6-6 and TRBJ2-1; no definite D call. CDR1 and CDR2 (germline): MNHNY, SVGAGI (reference sequence). V lost 2 bases and J 0 bases, leaving 8 bases between the germline ends. This CDR3 comprises 15 residues. CDR3 in DNA: TGTGCCAGCAGTTACGACACCGACTCCTACAATGAGCAGTTCTTC. It codes for CASSYDTDSYNEQFF.

V and J are TRBV27 and TRBJ1-1; tentatively, D is TRBD1 (5 bases). V gave up 5 bases and J gave up 3 bases, with 16 bases separating them. The CDR3 length is 15 residues. In germline, CDR1 is MNHEY, CDR2 SMNVEV (reference sequence). CDR3 sequence reads: CASSPDRGGYTEAFF. CDR3 sequence (DNA): TGTGCCAGCAGTCCCGACAGAGGAGGCTACACTGAAGCTTTCTTT.

The rearrangement joins TRBV12-3 or TRBV12-4 to TRBJ1-5; D gene unclear. The CDR3 contains 15 residues. V was clipped by 2 bases and J by 2 bases, with 10 bases between them. The CDR3 sequence is CASSLKGIGNQPQHF. The CDR3 nucleotides read TGTGCCAGCAGTTTAAAAGGGATTGGCAATCAGCCCCAGCATTTT.

This clonotype was seen only a few times. This chain joins TRBV11-2 and TRBJ2-1; D may be TRBD2 (6 bases). V lost 0 bases, J lost 5 bases, and 11 bases lay in between. CDR1 is SGHAT, CDR2 FQNNGV, per germline. The CDR3 covers 15 residues. CDR3 protein: CASSLERGTHNEQFF. The CDR3 nucleotides are TGTGCCAGCAGCTTAGAACGGGGGACTCACAATGAGCAGTTCTTC.

V and J are TRBV7-2 and TRBJ2-3; 12 bases align to TRBD2. The germline CDR1 and CDR2 sequences are SGHTA and FQGNSA. CDR3 length equals 16 residues. V gave up 4 bases and J gave up 4 bases; unmatched junction bases: 6. This CDR3 is CASSSRLAGDADTQYF. The DNA of the CDR3 is TGTGCCAGCAGCTCCAGACTAGCGGGGGATGCAGATACGCAGTATTTT.

The chain has TRBV5-1 and TRBJ1-1; 9 bases are shared with TRBD1. The CDR3 extends over 14 amino acids. V shed 3 bases, J shed 4 bases, and the junction held 4 bases outside the gene matches. Per the germline V gene, CDR1 is SGHRS and CDR2 is YFSETQ. For the CDR3, the DNA is TGCGCCAGCAGCTCACGGGACAGGGTCACTGAAGCTTTCTTT. This sequence encodes CASSSRDRVTEAFF.

The rearrangement joins TRBV7-3 to TRBJ2-1; 7 nucleotides match TRBD1. Germline V gene lookup returns CDR1 SGHTA and CDR2 FQGTGA. CDR3 length equals 15 residues. V shed 6 bases and J 6 bases; nucleotides not matched to a gene: 11. CDR3 in amino acids: CASSRQGDLINEQFF. CDR3 sequence (DNA): TGTGCCAGCAGTCGACAGGGAGACCTCATCAATGAGCAGTTCTTC.

The chain is built from TRBV7-2 and TRBJ1-1; weak D call: TRBD1 (5 bases). This CDR3 comprises 16 residues. CDR1 and CDR2 (germline): SGHTA, FQGNSA. V dropped 1 base and J dropped 3 bases, with 15 bases sitting between them. The CDR3 protein is CASSLDLGRGDTEAFF. The CDR3 nucleotides are TGTGCCAGCAGCTTAGACCTCGGCCGAGGGGACACTGAAGCTTTCTTT.

V usage is TRBV11-3 and J usage is TRBJ2-1; D possibly corresponds to TRBD2 (5 bases). There are 15 residues in the CDR3. CDR1 and CDR2 from the germline V gene are SGHNT and YENEEA. The V end was cut by 4 bases, the J end by 9 bases, with 19 bases between. Written as DNA, the CDR3 is TGTGCCAGCAGCTCGGACGGAGGTTATTATGGTGAGCAGTTCTTC. It specifies CASSSDGGYYGEQFF.

V and J are TRBV7-3 and TRBJ2-7; TRBD1 aligns across 9 bases. CDR3 size: 16 residues. V trimming: 7 bases; J trimming: 7 bases; junction bases outside the gene matches: 17. In germline, CDR1 is SGHTA, CDR2 FQGTGA. In DNA, the CDR3 is TGTGCCAGCACCCGTGCGGGACAGGGATTGGGGGGAGAGCAGTACTTC. Translation gives CASTRAGQGLGGEQYF.